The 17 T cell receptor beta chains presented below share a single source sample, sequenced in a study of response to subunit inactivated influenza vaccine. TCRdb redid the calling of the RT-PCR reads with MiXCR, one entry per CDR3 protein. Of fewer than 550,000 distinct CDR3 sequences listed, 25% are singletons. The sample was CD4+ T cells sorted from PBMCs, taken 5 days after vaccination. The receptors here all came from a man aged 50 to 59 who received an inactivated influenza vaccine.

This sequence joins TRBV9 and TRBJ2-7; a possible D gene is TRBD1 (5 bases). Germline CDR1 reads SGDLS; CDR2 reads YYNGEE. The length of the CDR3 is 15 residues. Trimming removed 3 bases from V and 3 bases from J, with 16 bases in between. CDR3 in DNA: TGTGCCAGCAGCGCGCAGCCAGGGCTTGGCTACGAGCAGTACTTC. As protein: CASSAQPGLGYEQYF. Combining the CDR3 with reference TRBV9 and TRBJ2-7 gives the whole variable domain DSGVTQTPKHLITATGQRVTLRCSPRSGDLSVYWYQQSLDQGLQFLIQYYNGEERAKGNILERFSAQQFPDLHSELNLSSLELGDSALYFCASSAQPGLGYEQYFGPGTRLTVT.

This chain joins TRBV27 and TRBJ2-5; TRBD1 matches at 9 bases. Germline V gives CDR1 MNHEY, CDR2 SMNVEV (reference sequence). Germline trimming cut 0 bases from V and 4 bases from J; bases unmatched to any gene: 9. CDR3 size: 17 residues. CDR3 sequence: CASSLSGTGWTIETQYF. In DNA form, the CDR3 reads TGTGCCAGCAGTTTATCGGGGACAGGGTGGACTATAGAGACCCAGTACTTC.

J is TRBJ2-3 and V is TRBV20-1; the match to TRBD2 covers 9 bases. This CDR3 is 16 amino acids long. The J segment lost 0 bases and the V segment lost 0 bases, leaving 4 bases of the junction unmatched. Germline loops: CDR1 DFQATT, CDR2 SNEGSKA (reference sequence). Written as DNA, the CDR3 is TGCAGTGCTAGAGATCCAACTAGCGGGAGCACAGATACGCAGTATTTT. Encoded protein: CSARDPTSGSTDTQYF.

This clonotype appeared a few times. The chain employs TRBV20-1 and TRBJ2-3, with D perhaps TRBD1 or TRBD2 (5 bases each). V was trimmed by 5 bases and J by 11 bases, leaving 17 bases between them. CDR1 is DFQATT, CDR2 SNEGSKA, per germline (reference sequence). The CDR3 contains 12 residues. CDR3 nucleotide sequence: TGCAGTGCTCGATCCCGGGACCGTCGGCAGTATTTT. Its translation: CSARSRDRRQYF.

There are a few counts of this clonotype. The CDR3 nucleotides are TGTGCCAGCTCGTTCGGGACTCCTAACTATGGCTACACCTTC. Its protein product is CASSFGTPNYGYTF. The genes are TRBV18 and TRBJ1-2; maybe TRBD1 (5 bases). V was shortened by 6 bases and J by 0 bases, with 11 bases between the two germline ends. Germline V lookup: CDR1 KGHSH, CDR2 LQKENI. The CDR3 consists of 14 residues.

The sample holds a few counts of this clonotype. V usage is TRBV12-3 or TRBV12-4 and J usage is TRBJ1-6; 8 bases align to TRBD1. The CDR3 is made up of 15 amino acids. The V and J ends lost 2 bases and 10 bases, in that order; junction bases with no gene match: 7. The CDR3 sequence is CASSLTAGGRSPLHF. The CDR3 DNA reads TGTGCCAGCAGTTTAACCGCAGGGGGCAGATCACCCCTCCACTTT.

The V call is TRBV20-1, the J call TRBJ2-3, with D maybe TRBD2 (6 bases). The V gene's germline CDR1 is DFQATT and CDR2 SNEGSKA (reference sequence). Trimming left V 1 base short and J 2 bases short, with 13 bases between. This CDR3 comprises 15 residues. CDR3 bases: TGCAGTGCTAGAGGGAGTGGCGGGGCCACAGATACGCAGTATTTT. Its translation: CSARGSGGATDTQYF.

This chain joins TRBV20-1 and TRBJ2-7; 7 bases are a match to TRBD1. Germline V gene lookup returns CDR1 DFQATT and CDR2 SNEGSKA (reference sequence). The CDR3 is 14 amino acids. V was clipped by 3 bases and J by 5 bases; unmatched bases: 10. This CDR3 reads CSASSSGGVNEQYF. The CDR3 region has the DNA TGCAGTGCTAGTTCGTCAGGGGGAGTCAACGAGCAGTACTTC.

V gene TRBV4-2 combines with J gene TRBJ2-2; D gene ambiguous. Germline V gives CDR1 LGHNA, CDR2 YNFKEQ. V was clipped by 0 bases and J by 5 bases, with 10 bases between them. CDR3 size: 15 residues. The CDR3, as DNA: TGTGCCAGCAGCCAAGAAGGGTCCCAGACCGGGGAGCTGTTTTTT. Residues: CASSQEGSQTGELFF.

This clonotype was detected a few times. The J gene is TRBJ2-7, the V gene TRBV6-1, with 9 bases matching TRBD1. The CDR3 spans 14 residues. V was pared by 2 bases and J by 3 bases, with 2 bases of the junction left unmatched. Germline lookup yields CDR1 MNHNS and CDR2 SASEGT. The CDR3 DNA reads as TGTGCCAGCAGTGAAACAGGGGGCAACTACGAGCAGTACTTC. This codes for CASSETGGNYEQYF.

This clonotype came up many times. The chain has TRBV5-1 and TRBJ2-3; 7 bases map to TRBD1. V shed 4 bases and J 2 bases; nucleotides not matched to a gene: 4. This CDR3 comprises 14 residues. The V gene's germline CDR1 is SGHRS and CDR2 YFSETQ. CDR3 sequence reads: CASSTGQPTDTQYF. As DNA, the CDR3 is TGCGCCAGCAGCACGGGACAGCCCACAGATACGCAGTATTTT.

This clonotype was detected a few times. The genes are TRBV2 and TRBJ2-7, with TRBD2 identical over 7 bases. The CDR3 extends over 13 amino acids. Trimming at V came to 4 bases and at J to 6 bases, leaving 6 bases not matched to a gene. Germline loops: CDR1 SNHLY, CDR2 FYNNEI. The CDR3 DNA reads TGTGCCAGCAGTGGGACTAGGGCTGGCGAGCAGTACTTC. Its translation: CASSGTRAGEQYF.

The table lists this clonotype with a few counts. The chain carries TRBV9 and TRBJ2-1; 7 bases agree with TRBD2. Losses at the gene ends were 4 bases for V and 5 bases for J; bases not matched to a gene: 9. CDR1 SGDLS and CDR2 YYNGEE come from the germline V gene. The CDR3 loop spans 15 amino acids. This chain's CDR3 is CASSFGLERNNEQFF. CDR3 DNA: TGTGCCAGCAGCTTTGGACTAGAGAGAAACAATGAGCAGTTCTTC.

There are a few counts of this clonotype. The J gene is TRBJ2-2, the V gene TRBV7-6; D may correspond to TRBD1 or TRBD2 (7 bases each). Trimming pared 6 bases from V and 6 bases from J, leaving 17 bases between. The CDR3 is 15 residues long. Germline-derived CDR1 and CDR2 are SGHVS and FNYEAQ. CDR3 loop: CASSFDREGAGELFF. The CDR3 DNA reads TGTGCCAGCAGTTTTGACAGGGAGGGGGCCGGGGAGCTGTTTTTT.

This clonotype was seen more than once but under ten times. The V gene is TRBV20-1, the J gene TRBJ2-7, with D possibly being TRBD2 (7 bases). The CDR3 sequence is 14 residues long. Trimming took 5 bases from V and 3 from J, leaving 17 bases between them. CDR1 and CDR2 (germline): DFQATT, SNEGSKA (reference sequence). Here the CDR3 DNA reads TGCAGTGCTCCCCCCGGGGGGCGCATCTACGAGCAGTACTTC. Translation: CSAPPGGRIYEQYF.

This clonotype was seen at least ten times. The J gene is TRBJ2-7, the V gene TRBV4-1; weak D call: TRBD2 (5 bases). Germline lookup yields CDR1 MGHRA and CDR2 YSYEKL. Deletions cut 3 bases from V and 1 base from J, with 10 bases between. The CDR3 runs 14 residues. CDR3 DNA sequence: TGCGCCAGCAGCCAGATCGGGATGTCCTACGAGCAGTACTTC. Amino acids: CASSQIGMSYEQYF.

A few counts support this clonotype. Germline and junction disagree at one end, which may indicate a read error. The chain's CDR3 is CASSEGSAGLLHF. CDR3 in DNA: TGTGCCAGCAGTGAAGGCTCAGCAGGGCTCCTTCACTTC. The chain employs TRBV6-1 and TRBJ2-5, with D maybe TRBD1 (5 bases). The CDR3 contains 13 residues. CDR1 is MNHNS and CDR2 is SASEGT in the germline V gene.